Listed below are T cell receptor beta chains from one sample, sequenced in a study of T cells after yellow fever vaccination. TCRdb reprocessed the 5' RACE reads via MiXCR and lists one record per CDR3 protein. The repertoire holds hundreds of thousands of distinct CDR3 sequences, over 9% seen once, with around 14% in the top ten. The sequences come from PBMCs, collected on the day of the yellow fever booster vaccination. All receptors come from a man younger than 45 who received the YFV17D yellow fever vaccine. The CDR3 runs from the conserved cysteine through the conserved F or W. The order of the fields is CDR3 length, V gene, J gene, D gene, clone size, CDR3 DNA, CDR3 protein. A D gene is named only where the DNA matches it firmly. Clone size is given for some rows only: seen once, a few or many times, or a class if the clone is expanded.

12,TRBV6-2/TRBV6-3,TRBJ1-2,-,few,TGTGCCAGCAGTTACCGGGACTATGGCTACACCTTC,CASSYRDYGYTF
15,TRBV12-3/TRBV12-4,TRBJ2-1,-,-,TGTGCCAGCAGCCCGGACCAACCTTCCTACAATGAGCAGTTCTTC,CASSPDQPSYNEQFF
16,TRBV12-3/TRBV12-4,TRBJ2-1,TRBD1,few,TGTGCCAGCAGTTTATGGGGGGGGACAGGGGTCAATGAGCAGTTCTTC,CASSLWGGTGVNEQFF
15,TRBV5-1,TRBJ2-1,TRBD2,few,TGCGCCAGCAGCTTGGTTGCGGGAGGGCCGAGAGAGCAGTTCTTC,CASSLVAGGPREQFF
17,TRBV5-1,TRBJ2-2,TRBD1,-,TGCGCCAGCAGCATAGGACAGGGACTTACCCTCACCGGGGAGCTGTTTTTT,CASSIGQGLTLTGELFF
18,TRBV5-1,TRBJ2-3,TRBD2,many,TGCGCCAGCAGCTTGGCGACTAGCGGGAAGAGGGGTTCAGATACGCAGTATTTT,CASSLATSGKRGSDTQYF
14,TRBV5-4,TRBJ2-3,TRBD1,few,TGTGCCAGCAGCTCTCGACAGGGGCCAGATACGCAGTATTTT,CASSSRQGPDTQYF
16,TRBV7-2,TRBJ2-6,TRBD1,-,TGTGCCAGCAGCTGGACAGGACCCTCTGGGGCCAACGTCCTGACTTTC,CASSWTGPSGANVLTF
16,TRBV5-1,TRBJ1-6,-,once,TGCGCCAGCAGCTTGGGATCAGGGTTGAATAATTCACCCCTCCACTTT,CASSLGSGLNNSPLHF
13,TRBV30,TRBJ2-7,-,-,TGTGCCTGGAGTGGAAGGGCCGCCTACGAGCAGTACTTC,CAWSGRAAYEQYF
15,TRBV20-1,TRBJ2-1,-,few,TGCAGTGCTAGTGGGCGGGGTAGCTCCTACAATGAGCAGTTCTTC,CSASGRGSSYNEQFF
12,TRBV29-1,TRBJ2-5,-,-,TGCAGCGCATCACAGATCCAAGAGACCCAGTACTTC,CSASQIQETQYF
14,TRBV28,TRBJ2-5,TRBD1,-,TGTGCCAGCAGTATAACAGGGGGCCGGGAGACCCAGTACTTC,CASSITGGRETQYF
15,TRBV7-9,TRBJ1-1,-,few,TGTGCCAGCAGCCCTAGTCGGGGGTGGAACACTGAAGCTTTCTTT,CASSPSRGWNTEAFF
12,TRBV12-3/TRBV12-4,TRBJ2-7,-,-,TGTGCCAGCAAGATGGGCCCCTACGAGCAGTACTTC,CASKMGPYEQYF
15,TRBV3-1,TRBJ2-2,TRBD2,few,TGTGCCAGCAGCTCCTGGGACTACAACACCGGGGAGCTGTTTTTT,CASSSWDYNTGELFF
15,TRBV5-1,TRBJ1-1,-,-,TGCGCCAGCAGCCCGGCCGGGGGGATGAACACTGAAGCTTTCTTT,CASSPAGGMNTEAFF
12,TRBV7-2,TRBJ2-7,-,-,TGTGCCAGCAGCTTTTCTAGTGCCGAGCAGTACTTC,CASSFSSAEQYF
17,TRBV2,TRBJ2-5,-,few,TGTGCCAGCACCCTTCCCCCGGAGGCGGAATTCCAAGAGACCCAGTACTTC,CASTLPPEAEFQETQYF
14,TRBV5-8,TRBJ2-7,-,-,TGTGCCAGCAGCTGGGGGACAACTAGCGAGGAGCAGTACTTC,CASSWGTTSEEQYF
15,TRBV20-1,TRBJ2-1,-,few,TGCAGTGCTAGAGAAATCGCCCTCCCGAGGAATGAGCAGTTCTTC,CSAREIALPRNEQFF
14,TRBV5-1,TRBJ2-7,TRBD1,few,TGCGCCAGCAGCCCGTTGGGACAGTCCTACGAGCAGTACTTC,CASSPLGQSYEQYF
16,TRBV4-2,TRBJ2-1,-,few,TGTGCCAGCAGTCCCAAGATTTCGGGTACCTACAATGAGCAGTTCTTC,CASSPKISGTYNEQFF
12,TRBV20-1,TRBJ1-2,-,-,TGCAGTGTTCCGGGACGGACCTATGGCTACACCTTC,CSVPGRTYGYTF
17,TRBV7-8,TRBJ2-3,-,-,TGTGCCAGCAGCTTAGCGGAGGGTAGGAATACCGCAGATACGCAGTATTTT,CASSLAEGRNTADTQYF
14,TRBV5-1,TRBJ2-7,-,-,TGCGCCAGCAGCTTGGAAGGGACGGGGGCCGAGCAGTACTTC,CASSLEGTGAEQYF
16,TRBV5-1,TRBJ2-3,TRBD1,few,TGCGCCAGCAGCTTGGGACAGGGGGCATCCACAGATACGCAGTATTTT,CASSLGQGASTDTQYF
15,TRBV4-3,TRBJ2-7,-,-,TGCGCCAGCAGCCAAGAAAGCGTAACAAGCTACGAGCAGTACTTC,CASSQESVTSYEQYF
13,TRBV20-1,TRBJ1-2,-,few,TGCAGTGCTAGAAACCGGGACCTCTATGGCTACACCTTC,CSARNRDLYGYTF
14,TRBV20-1,TRBJ2-1,-,many,TGCAGTGCTCCTGAGAGCGGGCGCTACAATGAGCAGTTCTTC,CSAPESGRYNEQFF
16,TRBV7-2,TRBJ1-2,-,-,TGTGCCAGCAGCTTAAAGGGTCACGGGAAAGCGTATGGCTACACCTTC,CASSLKGHGKAYGYTF
16,TRBV24-1,TRBJ2-2,TRBD2,few,TGTGCCACCAGTGATTCCGGGACTAGCGACACCGGGGAGCTGTTTTTT,CATSDSGTSDTGELFF
15,TRBV15,TRBJ2-7,TRBD2,few,TGTGCCACCAGCACCGGACGAAGCGGGAGTAACGAGCAGTACTTC,CATSTGRSGSNEQYF
15,TRBV3-1,TRBJ2-6,-,-,TGTGCCAGCACCCTAGGGATCTCTGGGGCCAACGTCCTGACTTTC,CASTLGISGANVLTF
16,TRBV20-1,TRBJ2-1,TRBD2,-,TGCAGTGCTAGAGATGCCGGGAGGGCCGTTCGAAGGGAGCAGTTCTTC,CSARDAGRAVRREQFF
14,TRBV6-1,TRBJ1-5,-,few,TGTGCCAGCAATGCGGGGCGTAGCAATCAGCCCCAGCATTTT,CASNAGRSNQPQHF
16,TRBV14,TRBJ2-7,-,-,TGTGCCAGCAGCCAAGTTTCGCCCGGGCTTCGAGGGGAGCAGTACTTC,CASSQVSPGLRGEQYF
15,TRBV5-1,TRBJ2-4,-,-,TGCGCCAGCAGCTTTTCCGGGACTGTCGGGAACATTCAGTACTTC,CASSFSGTVGNIQYF
14,TRBV7-2,TRBJ2-1,-,few,TGTGCCAGCAGCTTAGTCCGGCTAGCCTATGAGCAGTTCTTC,CASSLVRLAYEQFF
16,TRBV10-2,TRBJ1-1,-,-,TGCGCCAGCAGTGAGTCAACGGGGACGGGGAGCACTGAAGCTTTCTTT,CASSESTGTGSTEAFF
15,TRBV5-5,TRBJ2-5,-,-,TGTGCCAGCAGCCTCCCCGGGGGAAGGAGTGAGACCCAGTACTTC,CASSLPGGRSETQYF
18,TRBV11-1,TRBJ2-3,TRBD2,-,TGTGCCAGCAGCTCCAATCACCAACTAGCGGGAGCTGAAGATACGCAGTATTTT,CASSSNHQLAGAEDTQYF